This passage covers 5 T cell receptor beta chains from one sample sequenced in a study of beta chain features in type 1 diabetes. Study results and limitations: Within each of all four CD4+ subsets, Type 1 diabetes patients had TCRB CDR3s that were moderately but significantly shorter.

Their antigens are not known. Expressed TCRB transcripts were sequenced, since all the RNA that had been isolated was reverse transcribed. The repertoire was sequenced with immunoSEQ multiplex PCR; TCRdb's copy has only in-frame clones and lacks some. The sample has 100,000 to 150,000 clones, 7.5% to 9.5% seen once. The sequencing input was central memory CD4+ T cells from blood. These receptors all stem from a man younger than 45 with type 1 diabetes.

This clone came up a few times. CDR3 protein: CASSSDRRETQYF. The CDR3 DNA follows: TGTGCCAGCTCATCGGACAGACGAGAGACCCAGTACTTC. J is TRBJ2-5 and V is TRBV18, with D possibly matching TRBD1 (6 bases). With 5 bases removed from V and 4 bases from J, the gap between germline ends came to 11 bases. The CDR3 spans 13 residues. Germline CDR1 and CDR2: KGHSH and LQKENI.

A few counts support this clone. The CDR3 nucleotides read TGCGCCAGCAGCCAAGGACTACGGGGGGGCGGAGAGACCCAGTACTTC. Amino acid sequence: CASSQGLRGGGETQYF. The gene calls are TRBV4-1 and TRBJ2-5; 8 nucleotides line up with TRBD2. The CDR3 has 16 residues. J gave up 4 bases and V 1 base, and 8 bases lay outside the gene matches. The V gene's germline CDR1 is MGHRA and CDR2 YSYEKL.

This clone was seen only a few times. The J gene is TRBJ2-3, the V gene TRBV11-2; 7 nucleotides align to TRBD2. This CDR3 region has 16 residues. V dropped 2 bases and J dropped 8; count of bases not matched to a gene: 13. The V gene's germline CDR1 is SGHAT and CDR2 FQNNGV. The CDR3 DNA reads TGTGCCAGCAGCTTAACCGGGACTATGCTTCTGGGTACGCAGTATTTT. This codes for CASSLTGTMLLGTQYF.

This clone was observed a handful of times. V gene TRBV2 combines with J gene TRBJ2-3, with TRBD2 matching over 8 bases. V dropped 6 bases and J dropped 1; count of bases not matched to a gene: 3. The CDR3 is 14 residues long. Per the germline V gene, CDR1 is SNHLY and CDR2 is FYNNEI. Written as DNA, the CDR3 is TGTGCCAGCAGCGTCGGGGGGGGCACAGATACGCAGTATTTT. It specifies CASSVGGGTDTQYF.

The rearrangement uses TRBV11-2 and TRBJ1-2, with TRBD1 identical over 7 bases. V shed 4 bases, J shed 2 bases, and the junction held 4 bases outside the gene matches. The CDR3 sequence is 14 residues long. Germline assignment: CDR1 SGHAT and CDR2 FQNNGV. As DNA, the CDR3 is TGTGCCAGCAGCTCCCTGACAGGGAACTATGGCTACACCTTC. Encoded protein: CASSSLTGNYGYTF.